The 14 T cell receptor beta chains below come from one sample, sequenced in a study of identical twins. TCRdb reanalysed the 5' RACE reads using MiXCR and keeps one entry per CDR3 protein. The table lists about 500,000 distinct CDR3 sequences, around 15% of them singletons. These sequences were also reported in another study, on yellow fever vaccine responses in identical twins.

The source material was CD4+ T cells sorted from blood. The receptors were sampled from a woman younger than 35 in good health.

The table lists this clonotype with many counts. CDR3 residues: CASSSQGEAFF. The CDR3 nucleotides are TGTGCCAGCAGCTCCCAGGGGGAAGCTTTCTTT. The rearrangement links TRBV11-3 to TRBJ1-1, with D possibly matching TRBD1 (6 bases). The CDR3 consists of 11 residues. Deletions cut 4 bases from V and 8 bases from J, with 8 bases between. Germline assignment: CDR1 SGHNT and CDR2 YENEEA.

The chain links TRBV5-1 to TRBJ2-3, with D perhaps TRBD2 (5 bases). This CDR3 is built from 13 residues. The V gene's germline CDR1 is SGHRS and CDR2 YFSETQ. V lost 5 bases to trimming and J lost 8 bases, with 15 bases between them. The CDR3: CASSEGNLGTQYF. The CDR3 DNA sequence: TGCGCCAGCAGTGAGGGCAACTTGGGTACGCAGTATTTT.

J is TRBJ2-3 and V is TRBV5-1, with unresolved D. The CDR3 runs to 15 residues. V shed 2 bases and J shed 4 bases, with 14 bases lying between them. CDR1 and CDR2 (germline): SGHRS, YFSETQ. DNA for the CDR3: TGCGCCAGCAGCTTAGGGCAGACGTCTTCAGATACGCAGTATTTT. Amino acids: CASSLGQTSSDTQYF. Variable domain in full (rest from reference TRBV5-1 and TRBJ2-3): KAGVTQTPRYLIKTRGQQVTLSCSPISGHRSVSWYQQTPGQGLQFLFEYFSETQRNKGNFPGRFSGRQFSNSRSEMNVSTLELGDSALYLCASSLGQTSSDTQYFGPGTRLTVL.

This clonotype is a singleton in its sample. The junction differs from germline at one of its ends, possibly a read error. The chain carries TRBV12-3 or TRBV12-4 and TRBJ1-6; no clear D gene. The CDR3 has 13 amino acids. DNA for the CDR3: TGTGCCAGCAGTTTAAATGGGAGGTCACCCCCCCACTTT. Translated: CASSLNGRSPPHF.

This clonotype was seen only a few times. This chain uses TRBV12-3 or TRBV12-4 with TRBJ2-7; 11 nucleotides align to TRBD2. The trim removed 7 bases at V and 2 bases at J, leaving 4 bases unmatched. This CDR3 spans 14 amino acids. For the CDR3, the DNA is TGTGCCAGCAATATAGCGGGAGGGGCCTACGAGCAGTACTTC. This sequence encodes CASNIAGGAYEQYF.

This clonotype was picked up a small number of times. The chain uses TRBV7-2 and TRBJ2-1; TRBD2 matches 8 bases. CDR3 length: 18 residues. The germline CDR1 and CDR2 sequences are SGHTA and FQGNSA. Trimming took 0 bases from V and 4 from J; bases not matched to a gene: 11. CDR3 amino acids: CASSLAIAGPALYNEQFF. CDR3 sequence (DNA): TGTGCCAGCAGCTTAGCTATAGCGGGGCCCGCCCTTTACAATGAGCAGTTCTTC.

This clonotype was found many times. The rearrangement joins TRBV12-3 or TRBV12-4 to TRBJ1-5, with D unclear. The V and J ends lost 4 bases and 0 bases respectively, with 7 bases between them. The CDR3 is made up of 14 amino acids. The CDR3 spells CASSSGYSNQPQHF. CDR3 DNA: TGTGCCAGCAGTTCCGGATATAGCAATCAGCCCCAGCATTTT.

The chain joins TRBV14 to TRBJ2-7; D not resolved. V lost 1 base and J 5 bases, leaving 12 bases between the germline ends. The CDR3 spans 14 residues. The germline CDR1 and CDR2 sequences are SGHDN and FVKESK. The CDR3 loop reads CASSQAQNYNEQYF. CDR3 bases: TGTGCCAGCAGCCAAGCTCAGAACTATAACGAGCAGTACTTC.

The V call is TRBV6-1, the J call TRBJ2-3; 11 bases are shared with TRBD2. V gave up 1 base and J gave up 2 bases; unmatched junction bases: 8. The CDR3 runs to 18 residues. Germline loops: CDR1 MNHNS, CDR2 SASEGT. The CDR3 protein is CASSEVFTSGGSTDTQYF. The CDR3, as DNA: TGTGCCAGCAGTGAAGTTTTCACTAGCGGGGGATCCACAGATACGCAGTATTTT.

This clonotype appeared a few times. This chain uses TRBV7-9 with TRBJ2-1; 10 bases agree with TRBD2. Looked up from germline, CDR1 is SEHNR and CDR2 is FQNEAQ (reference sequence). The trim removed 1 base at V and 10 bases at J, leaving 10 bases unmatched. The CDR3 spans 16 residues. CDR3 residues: CASSLEWGTSAREQFF. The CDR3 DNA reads TGTGCCAGCAGCTTAGAGTGGGGGACTAGCGCTCGAGAGCAGTTCTTC.

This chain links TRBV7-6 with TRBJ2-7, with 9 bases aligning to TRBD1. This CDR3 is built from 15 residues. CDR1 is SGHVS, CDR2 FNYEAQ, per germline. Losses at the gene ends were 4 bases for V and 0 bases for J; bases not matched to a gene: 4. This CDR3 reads CASSSTGQGSYEQYF. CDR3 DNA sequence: TGTGCCAGCAGCTCAACGGGACAGGGCTCCTACGAGCAGTACTTC.

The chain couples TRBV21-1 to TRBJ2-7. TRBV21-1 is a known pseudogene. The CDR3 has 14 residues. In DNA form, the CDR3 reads TGTGCCAGCTTCGGGCAAACCAACCCCTACGAGCAGTACTTC. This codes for CASFGQTNPYEQYF.

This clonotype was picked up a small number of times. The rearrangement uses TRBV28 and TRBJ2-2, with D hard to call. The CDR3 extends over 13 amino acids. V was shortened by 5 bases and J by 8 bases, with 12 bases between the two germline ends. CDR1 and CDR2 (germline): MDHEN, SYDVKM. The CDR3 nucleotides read TGTGCCAGCAGTCCGTACCCCGGAGGGGAGCTGTTTTTT. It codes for CASSPYPGGELFF.

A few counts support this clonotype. Here the CDR3 DNA reads TGTGCCAGCAGCCTGTCGGCTAGGGCGAATGAGCAGTTCTTC. Translation gives CASSLSARANEQFF. The chain is built from TRBV7-3 and TRBJ2-1; D ambiguous. The V end lost 5 bases, the J end lost 7 bases, and 15 bases lay between the germline ends. This CDR3 has 14 amino acids. The germline V gene encodes CDR1 SGHTA and CDR2 FQGTGA.